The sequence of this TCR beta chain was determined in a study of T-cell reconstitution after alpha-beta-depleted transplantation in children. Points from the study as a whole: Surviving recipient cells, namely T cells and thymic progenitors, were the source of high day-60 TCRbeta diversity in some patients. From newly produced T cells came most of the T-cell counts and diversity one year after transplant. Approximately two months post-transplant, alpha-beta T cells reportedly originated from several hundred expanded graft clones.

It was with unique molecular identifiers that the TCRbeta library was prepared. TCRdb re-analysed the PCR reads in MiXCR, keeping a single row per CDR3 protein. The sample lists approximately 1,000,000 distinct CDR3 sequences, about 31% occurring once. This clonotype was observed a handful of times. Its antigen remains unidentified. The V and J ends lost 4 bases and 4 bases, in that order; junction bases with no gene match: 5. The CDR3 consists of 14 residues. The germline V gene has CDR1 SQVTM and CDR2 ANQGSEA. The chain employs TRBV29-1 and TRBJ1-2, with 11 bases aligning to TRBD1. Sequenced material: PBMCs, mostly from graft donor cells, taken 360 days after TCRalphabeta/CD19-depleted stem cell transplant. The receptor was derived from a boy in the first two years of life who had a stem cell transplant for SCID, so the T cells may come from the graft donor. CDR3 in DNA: TGCAGCGTTGCATCCGGGACAGGGGGCTATGGCTACACCTTC. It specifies CSVASGTGGYGYTF.